Listed below are T cell receptor beta chains from one sample, sequenced in a study of blood T cells in healthy people across ages. A single record per CDR3 protein comes from TCRdb applying MiXCR to the 5' RACE reads. Found here are over 1,200,000 distinct CDR3 sequences, 59% of them singletons; the top ten hold 6.5% to 8.5%. The sequenced sample was blood. The source is a young man in good health. CDR3s include the opening cysteine and the closing phenylalanine or tryptophan. A D gene is named only where the DNA matches it firmly. Clone size is given for some rows only: seen once, a few or many times, or a class if the clone is expanded.

clone_size j_call d_call v_call cdr3_nt cdr3_aa
- TRBJ2-5 - TRBV7-9 TGTGCCAGCAGCTCACAGGGCTACAATGAGCAGTACTTC CASSSQGYNEQYF
- TRBJ2-7 - TRBV7-6 TGTGCCAGCAGCTTAGACGGGACGGTCTCCTACGAGCAGTACTTC CASSLDGTVSYEQYF
once TRBJ2-7 TRBD1 TRBV25-1 TGTGACCCCGGACAGGGGCGCTACGAGCAGTACTTC CDPGQGRYEQYF
- TRBJ2-7 - TRBV12-3/TRBV12-4 TGTGCCAGCCGGCCGGGACTCAAGGGCCGCGAGCAGTACTTC CASRPGLKGREQYF
- TRBJ2-7 - TRBV4-1 TGCGCCAGCGGCGAACTGACGGGGGGCCTCTACGAGCAGTACTTC CASGELTGGLYEQYF
- TRBJ2-7 - TRBV12-3/TRBV12-4 TGTGCCAGCAGCCCCTTTTCCGGAGTCGGCGAGCAGTACTTC CASSPFSGVGEQYF
few TRBJ1-2 - TRBV6-5 TGTGCCAGCACCACAGGGTTGGTAGGCTACACCTTC CASTTGLVGYTF
- TRBJ2-7 TRBD2 TRBV29-1 TGCAGCGCAAAACACGGACTAGCGGGAGGTACGGATGAGCAGTACTTC CSAKHGLAGGTDEQYF
- TRBJ1-2 - TRBV29-1 TGCAGCGTCGCGACCCTCTATGGCTACACCTTC CSVATLYGYTF
- TRBJ2-1 TRBD1 TRBV10-3 TGTGCCATCAGAGACAGGGAAGGACGCTACAATGAGCAGTTCTTC CAIRDREGRYNEQFF
- TRBJ2-7 - TRBV6-2/TRBV6-3 TGTGCCAGCAGTTACGACCGGGGCCGAAGCGAGCAGTACTTC CASSYDRGRSEQYF
few TRBJ2-1 - TRBV3-1 TGTGCCAGCAGCCACAATGGGGGGCTTAATGAGCAGTTCTTC CASSHNGGLNEQFF
- TRBJ2-1 - TRBV29-1 TGCAGCGCTCCGGGACCATTCTCCTACAATGAGCAGTTCTTC CSAPGPFSYNEQFF
- TRBJ2-3 - TRBV12-3/TRBV12-4 TGTGCCAGCAGTTTATGGAGGGACATATGGGATTCAGATACGCAGTATTTT CASSLWRDIWDSDTQYF
- TRBJ2-1 - TRBV3-1 TGTGCCAGCAGCCCGACTACCTCGGAGGAGCAGTTCTTC CASSPTTSEEQFF
- TRBJ1-1 - TRBV25-1 TGTGCCAGCCGGGGGACCTACACTGAAGCTTTCTTT CASRGTYTEAFF
few TRBJ2-5 - TRBV7-9 TGTGCCAGCAGTTCAACTCTACGGAACGTTTTGGAGACCCAGTACTTC CASSSTLRNVLETQYF
few TRBJ2-1 TRBD2 TRBV9 TGTGCCAGCAGCGTAGCCGTAGCGGGGCCCTACTCCTACAATGAGCAGTTCTTC CASSVAVAGPYSYNEQFF
- TRBJ1-2 TRBD1 TRBV6-6 TGTGCCAGCAGTGAGACAGGGCACGGCTACACCTTC CASSETGHGYTF
- TRBJ2-7 - TRBV10-2 TGCGCCAGCAGGAATCGACGATCAGGCTACGAGCAGTACTTC CASRNRRSGYEQYF
- TRBJ2-5 - TRBV28 TGTGCCAGCAGTCTCGACAGGTCGGAGGAGACCCAGTACTTC CASSLDRSEETQYF
- TRBJ2-1 TRBD2 TRBV15 TGTGCCACCAGCGGGACTAGCGGAGCCTACAATGAGCAGTTCTTC CATSGTSGAYNEQFF
- TRBJ2-7 - TRBV29-1 TGCAGCGTTGAGAAGGGGACGGACGAGCAGTACTTC CSVEKGTDEQYF
- TRBJ1-5 - TRBV6-6 TGTGCCAGCTCCACGATTAACAGGGTAAAAGATCAGCCCCAGCATTTT CASSTINRVKDQPQHF
once TRBJ2-3 - TRBV28 TGTGCCAGCAGCCATACAGCAACAGATACGCAGTATTTT CASSHTATDTQYF
few TRBJ1-2 - TRBV10-3 TGTGCCATCAGTGAGTCGTTCCTTGCGACGGAGAACTATGGCTACACCTTC CAISESFLATENYGYTF
few TRBJ2-7 TRBD1 TRBV20-1 TGCAGTGCTAGTGTAGGGCAGGGGGCTGTCGAGCAGTACTTC CSASVGQGAVEQYF
- TRBJ2-1 - TRBV7-2 TGTGCCAGCAGCTTAGAGCGTGTGGGAGACAGCTACAATGAGCAGTTCTTC CASSLERVGDSYNEQFF
few TRBJ2-3 TRBD2 TRBV2 TGTGCCAGCAGTGGATGGGAGCGGGGAAACACAGATACGCAGTATTTT CASSGWERGNTDTQYF
few TRBJ2-1 - TRBV7-8 TGTGCCAGCAACCCCATGCTGGGGGTAGAGCAGTTCTTC CASNPMLGVEQFF
- TRBJ2-3 - TRBV15 TGTGCCACCAGCAGAACCCGGGACGGAGGCGCAGATACGCAGTATTTT CATSRTRDGGADTQYF
- TRBJ2-1 TRBD2 TRBV5-1 TGCGCCAGCAGCTCTGGGGGGACTAGCGGGGCTTACAATGAGCAGTTCTTC CASSSGGTSGAYNEQFF
- TRBJ1-1 TRBD1 TRBV6-1 TGTGCCAGCCAGGGGGTTCGACGCAACACTGAAGCTTTCTTT CASQGVRRNTEAFF
- TRBJ2-1 - TRBV5-5 TGTGCCAGCAGCTTGAATGCGGGGTCCTACAATGAGCAGTTCTTC CASSLNAGSYNEQFF
- TRBJ1-5 - TRBV20-1 TGCAGTGCTTTAGCAGGGGAAGCCAATCAGCCCCAGCATTTT CSALAGEANQPQHF
- TRBJ1-5 - TRBV25-1 TGTGCCAGCAGTGAATTGCAGACCAATCAGCCCCAGCATTTT CASSELQTNQPQHF
- TRBJ1-1 - TRBV20-1 TGCAGTGCTAGTGACTTGGGGTCCAGTTTGAACACTGAAGCTTTCTTT CSASDLGSSLNTEAFF
once TRBJ2-3 TRBD2 TRBV5-4 TGTGCCAGCAGCTGGGTCCCTAGCGGGAGGACAGATACGCAGTATTTT CASSWVPSGRTDTQYF
- TRBJ2-7 TRBD1 TRBV7-2 TGTGCCAGCAGGCCAGGGGGTAAAGCCTACGAGCAGTACTTC CASRPGGKAYEQYF
- TRBJ2-7 TRBD1 TRBV27 TGTGCCAGCAGGGGGACAGGGGGTTACGAGCAGTACTTC CASRGTGGYEQYF
few TRBJ2-1 - TRBV7-7 TGTGCTAGCAGCTTAGGGCTAGTGCCCTACAATGAGCAGTTCTTC CASSLGLVPYNEQFF
- TRBJ1-1 TRBD1 TRBV20-1 TGCAGTGCTAGAACAGACAGGGACTCTTCGGCTTTCTTT CSARTDRDSSAFF
- TRBJ1-2 - TRBV6-2/TRBV6-3 TGTGCCAGCAGACCCGCGGGAAACTATGGCTACACCTTC CASRPAGNYGYTF
many TRBJ2-7 - TRBV12-3/TRBV12-4 TGTGCCAGCAGTTTAGGACCGCTATACGAGCAGTACTTC CASSLGPLYEQYF
- TRBJ1-2 - TRBV7-2 TGTGCCAGCAGCTTAGGACCAGGTGTTGGTTATGGCTACACCTTC CASSLGPGVGYGYTF
- TRBJ2-1 TRBD2 TRBV6-2/TRBV6-3 TGTGCCAGCAGACGGGGGGTGGATGAGCAGTTCTTC CASRRGVDEQFF
- TRBJ2-1 TRBD1 TRBV20-1 TGCAGTGCTAGTTTTACAGGGGAGTGGAAGTTCTTC CSASFTGEWKFF
few TRBJ1-2 - TRBV4-1 TGCGCCAGCAGCCAAGATACGGCGGGAAGGAAGTATGGCTACACCTTC CASSQDTAGRKYGYTF
- TRBJ2-2 - TRBV5-1 TGCGCCAGCAGCCCCGGGGCAGACGGGGAGCTGTTTTTT CASSPGADGELFF
few TRBJ1-6 TRBD1 TRBV7-8 TGTGCCAGCAGCCTTCGGACAGGGTCCAATTCACCCCTCCACTTT CASSLRTGSNSPLHF
- TRBJ1-4 - TRBV7-2 TGTGCCAGCAGCCCCCATACAACTAATGAAAAACTGTTTTTT CASSPHTTNEKLFF
few TRBJ2-1 TRBD2 TRBV7-2 TGTGCCAGCAGCCCCCGTGCGGGAGCGTACAATGAGCAGTTCTTC CASSPRAGAYNEQFF